Detailed here is one TCR beta chain. Its antigen is unknown. These data are taken from a study of early T cells in non-severe SARS-CoV-2 infection. For the study at large: The input, bulk RNA from unsorted whole blood, was sequenced, and chains were unpaired.

Study-wide results and caveats: VDJdb matching skewed toward anti-spike CD8 responses, missing private and CD4 specificities.

Individually, cDNA molecules had unique molecular identifiers attached to them. TCRdb re-called the 5' RACE reads with MiXCR, one entry per CDR3 protein. This table holds approximately 97,000 distinct CDR3 sequences, roughly 14% found once. The sequence derives from an adult who was a healthcare worker with PCR-confirmed SARS-CoV-2 infection or an uninfected control (not recorded which). Sequencing used whole blood.

In DNA, the CDR3 is TGTGCCAGCACTACCTCGTGGGGACTAGCAACCCACGAGCAGTACTTC. Its protein is CASTTSWGLATHEQYF. The chain has TRBV28 and TRBJ2-7; 9 bases line up with TRBD2. This CDR3 is 16 amino acids long. The trim removed 7 bases at V and 5 bases at J, leaving 15 bases unmatched. Germline values: CDR1 MDHEN, CDR2 SYDVKM.